The sequence of this T cell receptor (beta chain) was determined in a study of CD8 T cells in ankylosing spondylitis. Via MiXCR, TCRdb re-called the 5' RACE reads, giving one row per CDR3 protein. Of under 250,000 distinct CDR3 sequences listed, approximately 8% are singletons. This clonotype has only a few counts. What was sequenced was blood, either unsorted or a sorted T cell fraction (not recorded which). This TCR came from a female donor with ankylosing spondylitis or in good health (not recorded which).

DNA for the CDR3: TGCAGTGCTAGTGTCACAGATGAAGCTTTCTTT. It translates to CSASVTDEAFF. The V and J genes are TRBV20-1 and TRBJ1-1, with no clear D. Germline CDR1 is DFQATT and CDR2 is SNEGSKA (reference sequence). CDR3 length equals 11 residues. The V end lost 3 bases, the J end lost 7 bases, and 9 bases lay between the germline ends.